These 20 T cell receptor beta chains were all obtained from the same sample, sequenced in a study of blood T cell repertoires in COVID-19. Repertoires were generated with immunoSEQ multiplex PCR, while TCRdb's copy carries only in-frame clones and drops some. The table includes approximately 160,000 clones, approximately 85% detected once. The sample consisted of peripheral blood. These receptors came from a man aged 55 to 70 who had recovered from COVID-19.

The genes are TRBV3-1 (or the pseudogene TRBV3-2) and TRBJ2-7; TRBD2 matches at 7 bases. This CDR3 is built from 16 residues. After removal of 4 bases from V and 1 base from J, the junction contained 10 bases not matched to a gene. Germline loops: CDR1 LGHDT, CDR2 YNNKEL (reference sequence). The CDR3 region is CASSPQPSGESYEQYF. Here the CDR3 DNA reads TGTGCCAGCAGCCCCCAACCTAGCGGAGAATCCTACGAGCAGTACTTC.

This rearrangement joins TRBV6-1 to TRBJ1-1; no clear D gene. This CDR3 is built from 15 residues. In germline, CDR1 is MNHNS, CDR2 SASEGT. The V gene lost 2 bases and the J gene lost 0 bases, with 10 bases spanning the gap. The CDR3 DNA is TGTGCCAGCAGTGAACACCTTACAGTGAACACTGAAGCTTTCTTT. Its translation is CASSEHLTVNTEAFF.

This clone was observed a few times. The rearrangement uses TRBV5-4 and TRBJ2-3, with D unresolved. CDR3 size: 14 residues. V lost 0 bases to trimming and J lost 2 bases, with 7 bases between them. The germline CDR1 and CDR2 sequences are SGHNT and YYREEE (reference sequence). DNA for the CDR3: TGTGCCAGCAGCTTGGACAAGTACACAGATACGCAGTATTTT. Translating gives CASSLDKYTDTQYF.

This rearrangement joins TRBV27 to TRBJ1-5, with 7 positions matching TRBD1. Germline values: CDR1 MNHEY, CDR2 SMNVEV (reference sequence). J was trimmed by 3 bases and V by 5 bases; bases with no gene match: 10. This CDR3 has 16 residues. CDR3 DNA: TGTGCCAGCAGTGCGAGAAAGGGACAGAACAATCAGCCCCAGCATTTT. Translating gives CASSARKGQNNQPQHF.

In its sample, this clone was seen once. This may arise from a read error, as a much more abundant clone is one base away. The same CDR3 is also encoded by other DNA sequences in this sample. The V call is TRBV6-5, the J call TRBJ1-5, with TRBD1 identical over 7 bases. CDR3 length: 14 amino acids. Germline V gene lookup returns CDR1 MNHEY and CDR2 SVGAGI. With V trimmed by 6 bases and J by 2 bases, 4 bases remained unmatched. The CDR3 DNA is TGTGCCAGCAGCCGACAGGGTGGCAATCAGCCCCAGCATTTT. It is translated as CASSRQGGNQPQHF.

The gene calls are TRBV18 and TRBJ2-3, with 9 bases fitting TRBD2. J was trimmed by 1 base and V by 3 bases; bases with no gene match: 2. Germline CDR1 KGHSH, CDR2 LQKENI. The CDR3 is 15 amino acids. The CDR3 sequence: CASSPRTSGTDTQYF. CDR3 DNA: TGTGCCAGCTCACCGAGGACTAGCGGCACAGATACGCAGTATTTT.

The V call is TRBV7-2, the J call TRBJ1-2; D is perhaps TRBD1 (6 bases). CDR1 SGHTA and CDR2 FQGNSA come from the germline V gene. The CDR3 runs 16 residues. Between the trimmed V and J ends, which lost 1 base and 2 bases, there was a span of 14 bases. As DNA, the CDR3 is TGTGCCAGCAGCTTAGACCCGCGACAGGCGAACTATGGCTACACCTTC. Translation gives CASSLDPRQANYGYTF.

This chain's CDR3 is CASSSRTGDYEQYF. Here the CDR3 DNA reads TGTGCCAGCAGTTCGAGGACAGGGGACTACGAGCAGTACTTC. This chain uses TRBV27 with TRBJ2-7; TRBD1 aligns across 9 bases. J lost 3 bases, V lost 4 bases, and 4 bases had no gene match. The CDR3 is 14 residues long. The germline gives CDR1 MNHEY, CDR2 SMNVEV (reference sequence).

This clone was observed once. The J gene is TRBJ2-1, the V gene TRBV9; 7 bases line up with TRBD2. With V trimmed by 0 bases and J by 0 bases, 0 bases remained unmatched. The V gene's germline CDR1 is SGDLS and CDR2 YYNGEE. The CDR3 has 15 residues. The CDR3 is CASSVAGGSYNEQFF. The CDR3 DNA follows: TGTGCCAGCAGCGTAGCGGGGGGCTCCTACAATGAGCAGTTCTTC.

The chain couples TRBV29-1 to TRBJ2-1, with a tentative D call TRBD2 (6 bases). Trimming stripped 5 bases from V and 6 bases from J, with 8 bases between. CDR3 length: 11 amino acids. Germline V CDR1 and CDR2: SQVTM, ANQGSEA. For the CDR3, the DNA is TGCAGCGTTTTGGGGGGCAATGAGCAGTTCTTC. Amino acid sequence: CSVLGGNEQFF.

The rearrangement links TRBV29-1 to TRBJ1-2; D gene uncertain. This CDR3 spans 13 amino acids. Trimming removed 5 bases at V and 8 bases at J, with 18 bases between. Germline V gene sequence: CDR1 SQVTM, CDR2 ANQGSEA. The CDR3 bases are TGCAGCGTTATAGTTGGTCCAACGGGGGGCTACACCTTC. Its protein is CSVIVGPTGGYTF.

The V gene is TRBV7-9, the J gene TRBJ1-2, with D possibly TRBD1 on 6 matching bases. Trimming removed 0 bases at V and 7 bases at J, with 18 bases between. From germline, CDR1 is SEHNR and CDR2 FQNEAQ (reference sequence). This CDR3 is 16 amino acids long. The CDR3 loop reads CASSLAAVRQGPGYTF. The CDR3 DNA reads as TGTGCCAGCAGCTTAGCCGCGGTTCGGCAGGGGCCTGGCTACACCTTC.

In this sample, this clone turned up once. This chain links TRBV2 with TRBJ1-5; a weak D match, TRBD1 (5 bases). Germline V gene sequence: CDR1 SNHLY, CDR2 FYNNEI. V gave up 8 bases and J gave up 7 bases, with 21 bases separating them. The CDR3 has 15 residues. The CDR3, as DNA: TGTGCCAGCGGGGGGGTCCAGGGAAGCTACCAGCCCCAGCATTTT. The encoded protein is CASGGVQGSYQPQHF.

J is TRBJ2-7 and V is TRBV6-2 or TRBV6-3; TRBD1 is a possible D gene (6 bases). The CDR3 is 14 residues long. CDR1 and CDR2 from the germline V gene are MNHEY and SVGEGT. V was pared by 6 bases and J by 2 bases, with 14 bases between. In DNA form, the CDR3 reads TGTGCCAGCAGCGCTGCAGGGGTCACCTACGAGCAGTACTTC. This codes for CASSAAGVTYEQYF.

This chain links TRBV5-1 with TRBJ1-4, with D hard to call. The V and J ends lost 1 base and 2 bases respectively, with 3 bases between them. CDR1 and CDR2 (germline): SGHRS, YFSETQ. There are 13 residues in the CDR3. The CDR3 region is CASSLQTNEKLFF. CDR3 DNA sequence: TGCGCCAGCAGCTTGCAGACTAATGAAAAACTGTTTTTT.

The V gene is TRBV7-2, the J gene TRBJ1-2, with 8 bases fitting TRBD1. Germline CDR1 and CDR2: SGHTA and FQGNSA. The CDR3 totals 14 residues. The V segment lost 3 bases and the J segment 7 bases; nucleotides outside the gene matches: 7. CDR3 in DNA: TGTGCCAGCAGCTTGGCCAGGGGGCTTGTTGGCTACACCTTC. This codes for CASSLARGLVGYTF. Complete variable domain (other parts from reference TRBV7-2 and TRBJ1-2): GAGVSQSPSNKVTEKGKDVELRCDPISGHTALYWYRQSLGQGLEFLIYFQGNSAPDKSGLPSDRFSAERTGGSVSTLTIQRTQQEDSAVYLCASSLARGLVGYTFGSGTRLTVV.

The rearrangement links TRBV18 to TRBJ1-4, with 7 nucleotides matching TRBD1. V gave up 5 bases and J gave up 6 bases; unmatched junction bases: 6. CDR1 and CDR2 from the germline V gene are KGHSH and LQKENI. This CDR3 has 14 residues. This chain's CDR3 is CASSSTGSYEKLFF. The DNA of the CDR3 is TGTGCCAGCTCATCGACAGGGTCTTATGAAAAACTGTTTTTT.

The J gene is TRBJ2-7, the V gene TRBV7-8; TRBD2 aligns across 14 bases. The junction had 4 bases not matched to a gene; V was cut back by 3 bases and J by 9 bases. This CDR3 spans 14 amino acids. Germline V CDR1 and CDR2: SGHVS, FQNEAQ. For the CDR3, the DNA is TGTGCCAGCAGCTTGACTAGCGGGGGGGTTGTGCAGTACTTC. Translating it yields CASSLTSGGVVQYF.

Here the CDR3 reads CASSFQPTGTSMNTEAFF. In nucleotides, the CDR3 is TGCGCCAGCAGCTTCCAGCCGACAGGGACGTCGATGAACACTGAAGCTTTCTTT. The chain carries TRBV5-1 and TRBJ1-1; 7 positions agree with TRBD1. The ends lost 2 bases at V and 0 bases at J; junction bases unmatched: 13. The CDR3 totals 18 residues. Germline V gene lookup returns CDR1 SGHRS and CDR2 YFSETQ.

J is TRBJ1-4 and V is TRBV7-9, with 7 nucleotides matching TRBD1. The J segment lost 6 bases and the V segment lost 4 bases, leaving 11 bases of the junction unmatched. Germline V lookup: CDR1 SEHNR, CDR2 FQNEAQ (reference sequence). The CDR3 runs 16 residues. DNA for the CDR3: TGTGCCAGCAGCTCCCGGAGGGGCAGGGGGGATGAAAAACTGTTTTTT. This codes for CASSSRRGRGDEKLFF.